This T cell receptor (beta chain) comes out of a study of shared clonotypes between healthy human individuals. The CDR3 is 14 amino acids. Trimming removed 5 bases from V and 1 base from J, with 11 bases in between. CDR1 and CDR2 from the germline V gene are SGHTA and FQGNSA. Assay: immunoSEQ multiplex PCR; the TCRdb copy retains only in-frame clones and omits some. The sample includes 2.5 million or so clones, roughly 92% of them seen just once. Material for sequencing was naive CD4+ T cells sorted from blood. The subset is: CD45RA+ positively selected. The receptor was isolated from a man in his late teens or twenties in good health. V usage is TRBV7-2 and J usage is TRBJ2-5; perhaps TRBD2 as D (6 bases). The CDR3 nucleotides read TGTGCCAGCAGCGTCCGGGGGTTCCAAGAGACCCAGTACTTC. Encoded protein: CASSVRGFQETQYF.